This T cell receptor (beta chain) was captured by sequencing in a study of identical twins. TCRdb ran MiXCR on the 5' RACE reads and lists one entry per CDR3 protein. The sample holds fewer than 650,000 distinct CDR3 sequences, under 8.5% seen once. Notes on the study in general: Reduced insertions were recorded for abundant cord blood beta clonotypes, with no such pattern in memory repertoires.

This CDR3 spans 17 amino acids. The V end lost 7 bases, the J end lost 2 bases, and 20 bases lay between the germline ends. CDR1 is MNHNS, CDR2 SASEGT, per germline. Points on this clonotype: No antigen is known for it.

These same data were also listed under a study on yellow fever vaccine responses in identical twins. Per that paper: Vaccine T cell responses of twins reportedly seemed partly convergent and partly personalized.

This clonotype was sampled from a woman younger than 30 in good health. Sequencing input: PBMCs. V usage is TRBV6-1 and J usage is TRBJ2-2, with D possibly TRBD2 on 6 matching bases. DNA of the CDR3: TGTGCCAGCATCTCTGAACTAGCCAAGGCCAACACCGGGGAGCTGTTTTTT. The encoded protein is CASISELAKANTGELFF.